The present entry profiles one T cell receptor (beta chain) with its context. Which antigen it targets is not known. Base-call qualities are not available, and no considerably larger clone is one nucleotide away. This sample was included in a study of cytomegalovirus exposure and HLA in healthy donors (dated by TCRdb to 2016 to 2017). About the study as a whole: According to a later analysis, the 120 or so validation repertoires were produced on the same platform as the 600 to 850 repertoires of the first cohort. The study aimed to test whether cataloging public T cell receptors could reveal signatures of past pathogen exposure. In addition to the first cohort of 666 subjects, a separate validation cohort of 120 different subjects was used. High-throughput TCR immunosequencing, statistical association of individual TCRs with disease status, and machine learning were combined to predict cytomegalovirus infection status. The paper as a whole reports these results and caveats: A few of the identified cytomegalovirus-associated TCR beta chains were confirmed in vitro to be specific for cytomegalovirus antigens. A later analysis lacked HLA typing for the validation cohort, so it scored co-occurrence in that cohort across all 120 or so repertoires. A later analysis found that TCRs clustered in the first cohort also tended to co-occur in the roughly 120 validation repertoires, with 94% of cluster scores above 0. The authors suggested that the approach could potentially be extended to other disease states and immunological phenotypes. While some public TCRs were present in many individuals, most TCR sequences turned up only very rarely across donors. In the study, some 180 TCR beta chains were listed as associated with cytomegalovirus. Cytomegalovirus status was reported to be diagnosed by the classifier with high specificity and sensitivity in both the original and validation cohorts.

The CDR3 starts with the cysteine, ends with the phenylalanine, and has 14 residues. Here the CDR3 DNA is all that survives: 42 bases in frame from base 1. CDR1 and CDR2 were assigned from the germline V gene (reference sequence) as LNHDA and SQIVND. A distance of 21 bases separates the germline ends of V and J, which lose 7 bases and 11 bases respectively. Donors formed part of the validation cohort, which comprised approximately 130 subjects and was distinct from the first cohort of fewer than 750 subjects. The library was made by the immunoSEQ multiplex PCR assay. Under the source paper's analysis protocol: A statistical classification framework was built for diagnosing cytomegalovirus status from the catalog of TCR beta chain sequences. TCRdb took this table from immuneACCESS and kept in-frame rearrangements with V and J called. Such tables lack part of the clones; where checked against another copy, unresolved V genes explain under half of the gap, and the rest is unexplained. V and J calls and clone size are given by that table; D and trimming were obtained from the DNA. This sample gives 200,000 to 250,000 clones in total; approximately 83% of them show up just once. The ten largest clonotypes hold 11% to 15% of the sample.

The sequence links TRBV19 to TRBJ1-5; the D gene is perhaps TRBD1, from 6 matching bases. Sequencing was done on a sample of PBMCs. The TCR sequence derives from a young woman in good health and CMV-seropositive. The CDR3 amino acid sequence is: CASTTGQTFGAQHF. Read as DNA, the sequence is TGTGCCAGTACCACCGGACAGACCTTTGGAGCCCAGCATTTT.